This entry lists 8 T cell receptor beta chains sequenced from one sample in a study of T-cell reconstitution after alpha-beta-depleted transplantation in children. The library targeted TCRbeta and was prepared with unique molecular identifiers. A single record per CDR3 protein comes from TCRdb applying MiXCR to the PCR reads. Here the sample spans 700,000 to 950,000 distinct CDR3 sequences, 15% to 20% being singletons. The sequences come from PBMCs, mostly from graft donor cells, collected 360 days after TCRalphabeta/CD19-depleted stem cell transplant. These receptors originate from a male patient younger than 18 who had a stem cell transplant for acute lymphoblastic leukemia, so the T cells may come from the graft donor.

The chain recombines TRBV5-5 with TRBJ2-7, with 12 nucleotides matching TRBD2. Germline CDR1 SGHKS, CDR2 YYEKEE (reference sequence). This CDR3 is 15 amino acids long. V trimming: 6 bases; J trimming: 4 bases; junction bases outside the gene matches: 8. The DNA for the CDR3 is TGTGCCAGCACCCCCGGACTAGCGGGATGGTACGAGCAGTACTTC. Amino acid sequence: CASTPGLAGWYEQYF.

The rearrangement uses TRBV12-3 or TRBV12-4 and TRBJ2-4; the D call may be TRBD1 or TRBD2 (6 bases each). The CDR3 has 16 amino acids. The V and J ends lost 0 bases and 7 bases respectively, with 16 bases between them. The CDR3 spells CASSLAGGGWGNIQYF. The CDR3 coding sequence is TGTGCCAGCAGTTTAGCCGGAGGGGGGTGGGGTAACATTCAGTACTTC.

This clonotype has a count of ten or more. The chain recombines TRBV9 with TRBJ2-3; TRBD2 agrees at 12 bases. This CDR3 comprises 17 residues. Germline V CDR1 and CDR2: SGDLS, YYNGEE. Germline trimming cut 0 bases from V and 4 bases from J; bases unmatched to any gene: 6. CDR3 nucleotide sequence: TGTGCCAGCAGCGTAGGACTAGCGGGAGACCGACCAGATACGCAGTATTTT. The encoded protein is CASSVGLAGDRPDTQYF.

In this sample, this clonotype turned up a few times. V and J are TRBV20-1 and TRBJ2-1; the D call may be TRBD1 or TRBD2 (11 bases each). V lost 4 bases, J lost 4 bases, and 29 bases lay in between. This CDR3 has 19 residues. The germline V gene encodes CDR1 DFQATT and CDR2 SNEGSKA (reference sequence). The CDR3 bases are TGCAGTGCTATCGGGACAGGGGGATTAGCGGGAGGGAGATACAATGAGCAGTTCTTC. It is translated as CSAIGTGGLAGGRYNEQFF.

This clonotype showed up just a few times. This chain joins TRBV5-1 and TRBJ2-3; 9 positions match TRBD1. Germline lookup yields CDR1 SGHRS and CDR2 YFSETQ. This CDR3 is built from 16 residues. Trimming at V came to 4 bases and at J to 2 bases, leaving 8 bases not matched to a gene. The DNA for the CDR3 is TGCGCCAGCAGCCATTACAGGGGGCGAAACACAGATACGCAGTATTTT. Its translation: CASSHYRGRNTDTQYF.

The chain carries TRBV20-1 and TRBJ1-2; 8 bases agree with TRBD1. Germline values: CDR1 DFQATT, CDR2 SNEGSKA (reference sequence). The trim removed 6 bases at V and 0 bases at J, leaving 6 bases unmatched. This CDR3 region has 14 residues. The CDR3 loop reads CSAKGQAANYGYTF. In DNA, the CDR3 is TGCAGTGCCAAGGGACAGGCAGCTAACTATGGCTACACCTTC.

The J gene is TRBJ2-5, the V gene TRBV3-1; D ambiguous. Germline V gene lookup returns CDR1 LGHDT and CDR2 YNNKEL (reference sequence). Trimming pared 0 bases from V and 2 bases from J, leaving 4 bases between. There are 13 residues in the CDR3. CDR3 loop: CASSQEGQETQYF. CDR3 DNA sequence: TGTGCCAGCAGCCAAGAAGGGCAAGAGACCCAGTACTTC.

This rearrangement joins TRBV20-1 to TRBJ2-7, with D tentatively TRBD2 (6 bases). With 3 bases removed from V and 0 bases from J, the gap between germline ends came to 18 bases. The CDR3 runs 16 residues. The germline V gene has CDR1 DFQATT and CDR2 SNEGSKA (reference sequence). CDR3 protein: CSASSRVGTFSYEQYF. CDR3 in DNA: TGCAGTGCTAGCAGCCGGGTCGGGACTTTCTCCTACGAGCAGTACTTC.